A selection of T cell receptor beta chains follows, all from one sample in a study of shared clonotypes between healthy human individuals. TCRdb's copy holds only in-frame clones and misses some; the assay was immunoSEQ multiplex PCR. The sample has about 2.4 million clones, 80% to 95% seen once. The sequencing input was naive CD4+ T cells from PBMCs. These receptors originate from a man between 18 and 29 years old in good health. Some clones in this sample may be carry-over from other donors' samples. CDR3s include the opening cysteine and the closing phenylalanine or tryptophan. D genes are given only for firm matches. Clone sizes are given selectively: once, few, many, or a class where the clone is expanded.

-	TRBV5-1	16	-	TRBJ1-1	CASSAGLRGSGTEAFF	TGCGCCAGCAGCGCCGGTCTCAGGGGATCGGGTACTGAAGCTTTCTTT
-	TRBV20-1	11	-	TRBJ1-1	CSATGQPEAFF	TGCAGTGCAACCGGACAGCCCGAAGCTTTCTTT
-	TRBV15	15	-	TRBJ2-5	CATSRKVGSSVTQYF	TGTGCCACCAGCAGGAAGGTGGGCAGTTCAGTTACCCAGTACTTC
-	TRBV27	17	-	TRBJ2-2	CASSLWGVWAGTGELFF	TGTGCCAGCAGTTTATGGGGGGTTTGGGCGGGGACCGGGGAGCTGTTTTTT
TRBD2	TRBV10-3	15	-	TRBJ2-7	CAISGTSGRSYEQYF	TGTGCCATCAGTGGCACTAGCGGGAGATCCTACGAGCAGTACTTC
-	TRBV5-1	16	-	TRBJ1-1	CASSSGVGRLITEAFF	TGCGCCAGCAGTTCGGGGGTGGGTAGGTTGATCACTGAAGCTTTCTTT
-	TRBV10-3	12	-	TRBJ1-5	CAIRDSNQPQHF	TGTGCCATCAGGGACAGTAATCAGCCCCAGCATTTT
TRBD2	TRBV19	18	-	TRBJ2-1	CASSISSLPGLAYNEQFF	TGTGCCAGTAGTATCTCCTCTTTACCGGGACTAGCATACAATGAGCAGTTCTTC
-	TRBV2	15	-	TRBJ1-2	CASSSAGAINYGYTF	TGTGCCAGCAGCAGTGCGGGGGCGATTAACTATGGCTACACCTTC
-	TRBV12-5	14	-	TRBJ2-2	CASGRDFGTGELFF	TGTGCTAGTGGCCGGGATTTTGGCACCGGGGAGCTGTTTTTT
TRBD2	TRBV27	17	-	TRBJ2-1	CASSTLGAGRGYNEQFF	TGTGCCAGCAGTACCCTCGGAGCGGGGAGGGGCTACAATGAGCAGTTCTTC
TRBD1	TRBV5-4	18	once	TRBJ1-4	CASSKTGTGIRFGEKLFF	TGTGCCAGCAGCAAGACCGGGACAGGGATTCGGTTTGGGGAAAAACTGTTTTTT
TRBD2	TRBV9	16	-	TRBJ2-3	CASSPRTSGSGNTQYF	TGTGCCAGCAGCCCCCGGACTAGCGGGAGCGGGAATACGCAGTATTTT
-	TRBV11-2	16	-	TRBJ2-1	CASSLRASDPLNEQFF	TGTGCCAGCAGCCTTCGGGCCTCCGATCCTCTCAATGAGCAGTTCTTC
TRBD2	TRBV7-9	17	once	TRBJ2-3	CASSFLLAGEGTDTQYF	TGTGCCAGCAGCTTCTTATTAGCGGGAGAGGGGACAGATACGCAGTATTTT
TRBD1	TRBV19	14	-	TRBJ1-2	CASRPGTGHRGYTF	TGTGCCAGCCGGCCCGGGACAGGGCATCGGGGCTACACCTTC
-	TRBV2	13	-	TRBJ1-2	CASSEPQDYGYTF	TGTGCCAGCAGTGAACCACAGGACTATGGCTACACCTTC
-	TRBV7-2	16	-	TRBJ1-2	CASSAREPGYNYGYTF	TGTGCCAGCAGCGCCAGGGAGCCTGGCTATAACTATGGCTACACCTTC
-	TRBV6-6	15	-	TRBJ2-7	CASSVTFMAAYEQYF	TGTGCCAGCAGTGTCACCTTTATGGCGGCCTACGAGCAGTACTTC
-	TRBV18	14	-	TRBJ1-1	CASSPTGLNTEAFF	TGTGCCAGCTCACCAACCGGGTTGAACACTGAAGCTTTCTTT
TRBD1	TRBV28	14	-	TRBJ1-5	CASSLDREDQPQHF	TGTGCCAGCAGTCTGGACAGGGAAGATCAGCCCCAGCATTTT
-	TRBV9	11	-	TRBJ2-3	CASSRTDTQYF	TGTGCCAGCAGTCGGACAGATACGCAGTATTTT
TRBD1	TRBV23-1	15	-	TRBJ2-5	CASKTGTGGVETQYF	TGCGCCAGCAAAACCGGGACAGGGGGCGTCGAGACCCAGTACTTC
-	TRBV7-9	17	-	TRBJ1-6	CASSLAYIQGSYSPLHF	TGTGCCAGCAGCTTAGCTTATATACAGGGTTCCTATTCACCCCTCCACTTT
-	TRBV5-1	12	-	TRBJ1-1	CASSLDGTRAFF	TGCGCCAGCAGCTTGGACGGGACACGAGCTTTCTTT
TRBD2	TRBV5-6	12	-	TRBJ2-5	CALTGGQETQYF	TGTGCCCTTACGGGGGGCCAAGAGACCCAGTACTTC
TRBD1	TRBV5-4	14	-	TRBJ2-1	CASSPGQGAGEQFF	TGTGCCAGCAGCCCGGGACAGGGTGCGGGTGAGCAGTTCTTC
TRBD1	TRBV14	16	-	TRBJ2-4	CASSPRDRLAKNIQYF	TGTGCCAGCAGCCCGAGGGACAGATTAGCCAAAAACATTCAGTACTTC
-	TRBV4-3	13	few	TRBJ1-1	CASSQESGRGAFF	TGCGCCAGCAGCCAAGAATCGGGGAGGGGAGCTTTCTTT
TRBD1	TRBV7-3	14	once	TRBJ2-1	CASAPGQSNNEQFF	TGTGCCAGCGCCCCGGGACAGTCCAACAATGAGCAGTTCTTC
TRBD1	TRBV2	16	-	TRBJ1-5	CASSGQGARNNQPQHF	TGTGCCAGCTCAGGACAGGGGGCGAGGAACAATCAGCCCCAGCATTTT